The 30 T cell receptor beta chains below all came from one sample that was sequenced in a study of shared clonotypes between healthy human individuals (dated by TCRdb to the early 2020s). Library preparation was by the immunoSEQ multiplex PCR assay. This is the immuneACCESS table as TCRdb keeps it, with only in-frame sequences that have V and J called. A part of the clones is gone; compared with another copy, unresolved V genes explain less than half, and the rest is unexplained. This sample lists millions of clones; 85% to 95% were detected once. Around 0.13% of the sample is taken by the ten largest. The sample was naive CD4+ T cells sorted from blood. The cell subset or site label of this sample denotes: CD45RA+ positively selected. These receptors originate from a man aged 18 to 29 in good health.

This clone was observed a single time. The rearrangement uses TRBV4-1 and TRBJ2-7; possible D gene TRBD1, 6 bases. This CDR3 comprises 14 residues. V shed 0 bases and J shed 6 bases, with 12 bases lying between them. The germline V gene encodes CDR1 MGHRA and CDR2 YSYEKL. This chain's CDR3 is CASSQEQGWFEQYF. CDR3 coding DNA: TGCGCCAGCAGCCAAGAACAGGGTTGGTTCGAGCAGTACTTC.

This rearrangement joins TRBV5-1 to TRBJ2-1; D ambiguous. The CDR3 runs 13 residues. V was shortened by 4 bases and J by 5 bases, with 10 bases between the two germline ends. Germline CDR1 is SGHRS and CDR2 is YFSETQ. The CDR3 sequence: CASSPNTHNEQFF. In DNA, the CDR3 is TGCGCCAGCAGCCCGAACACCCACAATGAGCAGTTCTTC.

This clone was picked up one time. V and J are TRBV4-3 and TRBJ2-7; maybe TRBD2 (5 bases). CDR1 LGHNA and CDR2 YSLEER come from the germline V gene. V lost 4 bases and J 3 bases, leaving 10 bases between the germline ends. This CDR3 is built from 13 residues. The CDR3 DNA follows: TGCGCCAGCAGCCGGGAGTGGAGCTACGAGCAGTACTTC. This translates into CASSREWSYEQYF.

On this clone: Other DNA sequences in this specimen translate into the identical CDR3. This sequence joins TRBV5-4 and TRBJ2-3, with TRBD2 as a possible D gene (5 bases). Trimming left V 0 bases short and J 3 bases short, with 5 bases between. The CDR3 extends over 13 amino acids. Germline assignment: CDR1 SGHNT and CDR2 YYREEE (reference sequence). CDR3 residues: CASSLAGTDTQYF. CDR3 bases: TGTGCCAGCAGCTTGGCGGGAACAGATACGCAGTATTTT. Full variable domain (outside the CDR3, taken from reference TRBV5-4 and TRBJ2-3): ETGVTQSPTHLIKTRGQQVTLRCSSQSGHNTVSWYQQALGQGPQFIFQYYREEENGRGNFPPRFSGLQFPNYSSELNVNALELDDSALYLCASSLAGTDTQYFGPGTRLTVL.

This clone occurred once. The chain uses TRBV2 and TRBJ2-7; 14 nucleotides align to TRBD2. Per the germline V gene, CDR1 is SNHLY and CDR2 is FYNNEI. The CDR3 contains 14 residues. The V gene end was trimmed by 6 bases and the J gene end by 6 bases; junction bases not matched to a gene: 4. The CDR3 DNA reads as TGTGCCAGCAGAGGACTAGCGGGAGGCTTCGAGCAGTACTTC. It encodes CASRGLAGGFEQYF. Based on the CDR3 plus reference TRBV2 and TRBJ2-7, the full variable domain is EPEVTQTPSHQVTQMGQEVILRCVPISNHLYFYWYRQILGQKVEFLVSFYNNEISEKSEIFDDQFSVERPDGSNFTLKIRSTKLEDSAMYFCASRGLAGGFEQYFGPGTRLTVT.

This chain connects TRBV7-9 to TRBJ2-1, with 11 bases matching TRBD2. V gave up 3 bases and J gave up 4 bases; unmatched junction bases: 2. The germline V gene encodes CDR1 SEHNR and CDR2 FQNEAQ (reference sequence). This CDR3 spans 15 amino acids. In DNA form, the CDR3 reads TGTGCCAGCAGCTTGCGACTAGCGGGATACAATGAGCAGTTCTTC. This gives the protein CASSLRLAGYNEQFF.

The chain recombines TRBV5-6 with TRBJ1-2; D remains unclear. This CDR3 is 16 amino acids long. Per germline, CDR1 SGHDT and CDR2 YYEEEE. Between the trimmed V and J ends, which lost 4 bases and 4 bases, there was a span of 20 bases. CDR3 nucleotides: TGTGCCAGCAGCCCTGCCCTCTTGACTAGGATCTATGGCTACACCTTC. Its translation is CASSPALLTRIYGYTF.

The chain recombines TRBV6-5 with TRBJ2-2; 11 positions agree with TRBD2. The junction had 5 bases not matched to a gene; V was cut back by 4 bases and J by 7 bases. The CDR3 totals 15 residues. The germline gives CDR1 MNHEY, CDR2 SVGAGI. This CDR3 reads CASSLTSGIGGELFF. In DNA form, the CDR3 reads TGTGCCAGCAGTTTGACTAGCGGGATTGGCGGGGAGCTGTTTTTT.

The rearrangement uses TRBV5-1 and TRBJ2-3; 8 positions agree with TRBD2. With V trimmed by 1 base and J by 6 bases, 7 bases remained unmatched. Germline CDR1 is SGHRS and CDR2 is YFSETQ. This CDR3 comprises 15 residues. CDR3 region: CASSLTSGGPDTQYF. CDR3 nucleotide sequence: TGCGCCAGCAGCTTGACGTCGGGGGGGCCCGATACGCAGTATTTT.

J is TRBJ2-7 and V is TRBV19; perhaps TRBD2 as D (5 bases). This CDR3 is 15 amino acids long. CDR1 and CDR2 from the germline V gene are LNHDA and SQIVND (reference sequence). Between the trimmed V and J ends, which lost 1 base and 0 bases, there was a span of 10 bases. The CDR3 nucleotides read TGTGCCAGTAGTATAGTGCCCGGGATCTCCTACGAGCAGTACTTC. It specifies CASSIVPGISYEQYF.

This rearrangement joins TRBV28 to TRBJ2-5; 10 bases line up with TRBD2. The CDR3 is 15 residues long. Germline values: CDR1 MDHEN, CDR2 SYDVKM. The trim removed 5 bases at V and 2 bases at J, leaving 5 bases unmatched. CDR3 protein: CASSLSGGRQETQYF. Here the CDR3 DNA reads TGTGCCAGCAGTCTTAGCGGGGGGCGTCAAGAGACCCAGTACTTC.

This chain links TRBV11-2 with TRBJ2-4; TRBD2 agrees at 7 bases. Germline CDR1 SGHAT, CDR2 FQNNGV. J gave up 6 bases and V 1 base, and 3 bases lay outside the gene matches. This CDR3 is 14 amino acids long. CDR3 amino acids: CASSLAGGVNIQYF. CDR3 sequence (DNA): TGTGCCAGCAGCTTAGCGGGGGGAGTAAACATTCAGTACTTC.

The rearrangement links TRBV4-1 to TRBJ1-6; D gene ambiguous. Germline assignment: CDR1 MGHRA and CDR2 YSYEKL. Trimming removed 1 base at V and 13 bases at J, with 11 bases between. This CDR3 has 13 residues. The CDR3 reads CASSQVLVPPLHF. Written as DNA, the CDR3 is TGCGCCAGCAGCCAAGTTCTGGTGCCGCCCCTCCACTTT.

The chain employs TRBV7-6 and TRBJ2-5; no reliable D call. This CDR3 has 17 residues. V lost 0 bases to trimming and J lost 1 base, with 15 bases between them. Germline lookup yields CDR1 SGHVS and CDR2 FNYEAQ. CDR3 bases: TGTGCCAGCAGCTTAGCGATAAGAAGCACTACCCAAGAGACCCAGTACTTC. Amino acid sequence: CASSLAIRSTTQETQYF.

The chain links TRBV5-1 to TRBJ2-3, with 8 bases aligning to TRBD2. V lost 0 bases, J lost 0 bases, and 9 bases stayed unmatched. The CDR3 spans 18 residues. Germline CDR1 SGHRS, CDR2 YFSETQ. The CDR3 DNA is TGCGCCAGCAGCTTGGCCCCCGGGGCGGGGGGTAGCACAGATACGCAGTATTTT. Its translation: CASSLAPGAGGSTDTQYF.

The CDR3 region is CASSLRDRVNSPLHF. CDR3 nucleotide sequence: TGTGCCAGCAGCTTAAGGGACAGGGTAAATTCACCCCTCCACTTT. The rearrangement joins TRBV6-6 to TRBJ1-6, with 9 bases lining up with TRBD1. The CDR3 consists of 15 residues. Trimming cost V 6 bases and J 7 bases; bases outside gene matches: 7. Germline V lookup: CDR1 MNHNY, CDR2 SVGAGI (reference sequence).

The chain recombines TRBV18 with TRBJ2-4; D is perhaps TRBD1 (6 bases). V gave up 3 bases and J gave up 8 bases, with 11 bases separating them. Germline CDR1 reads KGHSH; CDR2 reads LQKENI. The CDR3 totals 13 residues. As DNA, the CDR3 is TGTGCCAGCTCACCTCACGAGGGGGACATTCAGTACTTC. Translation gives CASSPHEGDIQYF. Complete variable domain (other parts from reference TRBV18 and TRBJ2-4): NAGVMQNPRHLVRRRGQEARLRCSPMKGHSHVYWYRQLPEEGLKFMVYLQKENIIDESGMPKERFSAEFPKEGPSILRIQQVVRGDSAAYFCASSPHEGDIQYFGAGTRLSVL.

This chain links TRBV10-2 with TRBJ2-2; D tentatively reads TRBD1 or TRBD2 (5 bases each). V was pared by 5 bases and J by 4 bases, with 17 bases between. In germline, CDR1 is WSHSY, CDR2 SAAADI. The CDR3 has 16 amino acids. CDR3 coding DNA: TGCGCCAGCAGTTCGGGACGCATCTTGCGCACCGGGGAGCTGTTTTTT. This translates into CASSSGRILRTGELFF.

This rearrangement joins TRBV5-6 to TRBJ1-1, with TRBD1 matching over 7 bases. J lost 1 base, V lost 4 bases, and 7 bases had no gene match. CDR1 and CDR2 (germline): SGHDT, YYEEEE. The CDR3 contains 15 residues. Written as DNA, the CDR3 is TGTGCCAGCAGCAACCCGACAGGGTCGAACACTGAAGCTTTCTTT. Translating it yields CASSNPTGSNTEAFF.

As concerns this clone: This may be a read error, as it is one base from a much larger clone. J is TRBJ1-2 and V is TRBV28; weak D call: TRBD1 (5 bases). V was shortened by 5 bases and J by 7 bases, with 8 bases between the two germline ends. Germline V gene lookup returns CDR1 MDHEN and CDR2 SYDVKM. This CDR3 contains 11 residues. The DNA of the CDR3 is TGTGCCAGCAGTACAGGCTCTGGCTACACCTTC. Its protein is CASSTGSGYTF.

The genes are TRBV18 and TRBJ2-5; 8 bases agree with TRBD1. Trimming cost V 3 bases and J 1 base; bases outside gene matches: 10. The CDR3 sequence is 17 residues long. From germline, CDR1 is KGHSH and CDR2 LQKENI. The CDR3 bases are TGTGCCAGCTCACCGTTGAGCATGACAGGGGTCCAAGAGACCCAGTACTTC. Protein sequence: CASSPLSMTGVQETQYF.

This clone has only one observation. This rearrangement joins TRBV6-1 to TRBJ1-1; D call uncertain. V was clipped by 2 bases and J by 0 bases, with 10 bases between them. This CDR3 is built from 15 residues. From germline, CDR1 is MNHNS and CDR2 SASEGT. The CDR3 DNA is TGTGCCAGCAGTGAATTAAACGGTCTGAACACTGAAGCTTTCTTT. This codes for CASSELNGLNTEAFF.

V usage is TRBV10-3 and J usage is TRBJ2-2; 7 bases line up with TRBD2. V trimming: 0 bases; J trimming: 2 bases; junction bases outside the gene matches: 3. CDR3 length equals 16 residues. Germline-derived CDR1 and CDR2 are ENHRY and SYGVKD. As DNA, the CDR3 is TGTGCCATCAGTGAGTCACCGGGGGGAAACACCGGGGAGCTGTTTTTT. The encoded protein is CAISESPGGNTGELFF.

The rearrangement uses TRBV7-2 and TRBJ2-3; D not certain. Germline V gene lookup returns CDR1 SGHTA and CDR2 FQGNSA. Trimming took 1 base from V and 0 from J, leaving 11 bases between them. The CDR3 is 16 amino acids. The DNA of the CDR3 is TGTGCCAGCAGCTTAGGCGGCGGTATAAGCACAGATACGCAGTATTTT. It yields the protein CASSLGGGISTDTQYF.

The chain has TRBV27 and TRBJ2-3, with 9 bases lining up with TRBD1. The germline CDR1 and CDR2 sequences are MNHEY and SMNVEV (reference sequence). The CDR3 is 16 residues long. V lost 5 bases, J lost 3 bases, and 9 bases stayed unmatched. In DNA form, the CDR3 reads TGTGCCAGCAGTCCCCAAGGACAGGGGAAGACAGATACGCAGTATTTT. Translation gives CASSPQGQGKTDTQYF.

J is TRBJ1-2 and V is TRBV25-1; D is unresolved. V was trimmed by 7 bases and J by 3 bases, leaving 3 bases between them. The CDR3 has 10 amino acids. From germline, CDR1 is MGHDK and CDR2 SYGVNS. The DNA for the CDR3 is TGTGCCAGCAATCACTATGGCTACACCTTC. Protein product: CASNHYGYTF.

The chain employs TRBV11-3 and TRBJ2-1; D call uncertain. With 0 bases removed from V and 9 bases from J, the gap between germline ends came to 15 bases. The CDR3 spans 15 residues. The germline V gene encodes CDR1 SGHNT and CDR2 YENEEA. CDR3 DNA: TGTGCCAGCAGCTTAGATTTTACACCGACAACTGAGCAGTTCTTC. This sequence encodes CASSLDFTPTTEQFF. Based on the CDR3 plus reference TRBV11-3 and TRBJ2-1, the full variable domain is EAGVVQSPRYKIIEKKQPVAFWCNPISGHNTLYWYLQNLGQGPELLIRYENEEAVDDSQLPKDRFSAERLKGVDSTLKIQPAELGDSAVYLCASSLDFTPTTEQFFGPGTRLTVL.

V and J are TRBV27 and TRBJ1-2; 11 bases line up with TRBD1. CDR1 and CDR2 (germline): MNHEY, SMNVEV (reference sequence). The CDR3 is made up of 15 amino acids. J was trimmed by 1 base and V by 6 bases; bases with no gene match: 4. The CDR3 DNA reads as TGTGCCAGCAGACCGGGACAGGGGGGTAACTATGGCTACACCTTC. Translating gives CASRPGQGGNYGYTF.

The chain has TRBV25-1 and TRBJ2-1; D is possibly TRBD2 (6 bases). This CDR3 spans 18 amino acids. Germline values: CDR1 MGHDK, CDR2 SYGVNS. Trimming took off 8 bases at V and 0 bases at J, with 23 bases between the two ends. For the CDR3, the DNA is TGTGCCAGCCTCTCTGGCGGGCGGGACTCCCACTCCTACAATGAGCAGTTCTTC. It yields the protein CASLSGGRDSHSYNEQFF.

This CDR3 reads CASSSPSGRSYNEQFF. CDR3 coding DNA: TGTGCCAGCAGTTCCCCTAGCGGCCGTTCCTACAATGAGCAGTTCTTC. The chain employs TRBV6-5 and TRBJ2-1, with 7 bases fitting TRBD2. CDR3 size: 16 residues. Per the germline V gene, CDR1 is MNHEY and CDR2 is SVGAGI. V lost 4 bases, J lost 1 base, and 7 bases stayed unmatched.